The following is a TCR beta chain sequence with its context. Its antigen is still unknown. This sample was taken from a study of CD8 T cells in Susac syndrome. Notes on the study in general: Susac syndrome CD8+ repertoires were clonally expanded, most strongly in CD8+ TEMRA cells. Detection of Susac-specific public clones gave 15 to 20 in total CD8+ repertoires and roughly five in CD8+ TEMRA repertoires.

The authors sequenced TCR beta from blood CD8+ and CD4+ T cells. Trimming cost V 1 base and J 2 bases, with 23 bases left between them. Germline V gene data show CDR1 as SQVTM and CDR2 as ANQGSEA. This CDR3 spans 18 amino acids. The RNA, about 0.5 to 1 ug, was put through reverse transcription using random hexamers. Amplification of TCR beta CDR3 across 54 Vbeta and 13 Jbeta was performed with immunoSEQ multiplex PCR. TCRdb analysed the immunoSEQ multiplex PCR reads with MiXCR anew, one entry per CDR3 protein. This table has approximately 25,000 distinct CDR3 sequences, 90% to 95% appearing once. The chain employs TRBV29-1 and TRBJ1-1; possible D gene TRBD1, 5 bases. Sequenced: CD8+ T cells from PBMCs. The receptor was derived from a human donor with Susac syndrome. For the CDR3, the DNA is TGCAGCGTTGAAGGCGCATCGGGACCGCTGAGGGTAAACACTGAAGCTTTCTTT. Translating it yields CSVEGASGPLRVNTEAFF.